This T cell receptor (beta chain) was documented in a study of blood T cell repertoires in COVID-19. The CDR3 contains 14 residues. Per the germline V gene, CDR1 is MNHEY and CDR2 is SMNVEV (reference sequence). V gave up 2 bases and J gave up 4 bases, with 11 bases separating them. The assay was immunoSEQ multiplex PCR, and TCRdb's table has in-frame clones only and misses some. This table has about half a million clones, 88% appearing once. The rearrangement joins TRBV27 to TRBJ2-5, with a possible D match to TRBD2 (6 bases). The receptor's source is a woman in her fifties or sixties who had recovered from COVID-19. Source material: PBMCs or T cells enriched from blood (not recorded which). CDR3 nucleotide sequence: TGTGCCAGCAGTTTAGGGCTGGGACTAGAGACCCAGTACTTC. It codes for CASSLGLGLETQYF.